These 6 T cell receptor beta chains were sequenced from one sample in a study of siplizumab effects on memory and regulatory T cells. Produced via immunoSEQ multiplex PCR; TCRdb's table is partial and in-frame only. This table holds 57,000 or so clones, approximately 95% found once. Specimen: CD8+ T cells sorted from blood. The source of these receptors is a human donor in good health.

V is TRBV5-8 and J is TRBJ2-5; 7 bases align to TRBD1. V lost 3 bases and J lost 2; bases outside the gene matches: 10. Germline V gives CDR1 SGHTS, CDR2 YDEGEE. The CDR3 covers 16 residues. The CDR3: CASSSNRGLHQETQYF. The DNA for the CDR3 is TGTGCCAGCAGCTCCAACAGGGGCCTTCATCAAGAGACCCAGTACTTC.

The CDR3 coding sequence is TGTGCCAGCAGCTTAAAAGCGGGAGGCGTCTACGAGCAGTACTTC. It specifies CASSLKAGGVYEQYF. The chain has TRBV7-8 and TRBJ2-7; TRBD2 agrees at 9 bases. The CDR3 contains 15 residues. With V trimmed by 2 bases and J by 3 bases, 5 bases remained unmatched. CDR1 is SGHVS and CDR2 is FQNEAQ in the germline V gene.

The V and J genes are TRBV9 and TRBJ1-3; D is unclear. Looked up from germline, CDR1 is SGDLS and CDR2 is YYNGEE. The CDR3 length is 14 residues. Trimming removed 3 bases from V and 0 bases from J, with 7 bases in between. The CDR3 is CASSGGYSGNTIYF. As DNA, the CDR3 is TGTGCCAGCAGCGGCGGATACTCTGGAAACACCATATATTTT.

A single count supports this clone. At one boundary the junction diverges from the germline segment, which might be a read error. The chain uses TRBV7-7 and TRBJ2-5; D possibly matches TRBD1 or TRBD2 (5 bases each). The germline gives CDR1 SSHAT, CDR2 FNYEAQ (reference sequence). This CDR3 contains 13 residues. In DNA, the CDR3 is TGTGCTAGCAGCTTAGAGAGGGGAGAGACCCAGTACTTC. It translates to CASSLERGETQYF.

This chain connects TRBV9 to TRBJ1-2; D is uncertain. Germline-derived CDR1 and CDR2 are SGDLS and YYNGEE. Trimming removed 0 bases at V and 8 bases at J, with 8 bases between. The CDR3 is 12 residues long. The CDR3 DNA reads TGTGCCAGCAGCGTAGGTATGGGAGGCTACACCTTC. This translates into CASSVGMGGYTF.

The CDR3 coding sequence is TGTGCCAGCAGCCCCTGGGACAGATCGGGAGGAGATACGCAGTATTTT. It codes for CASSPWDRSGGDTQYF. J is TRBJ2-3 and V is TRBV5-6; either TRBD1 or TRBD2 may fit D (7 bases each). The germline CDR1 and CDR2 sequences are SGHDT and YYEEEE. This CDR3 region has 16 residues. V gave up 4 bases and J gave up 5 bases, with 20 bases separating them.